The 9 T cell receptor beta chains in this list originate from one sample, sequenced in a study of T cell repertoires in cytomegalovirus infection. TCRdb used MiXCR to reprocess the reads, holding one entry per CDR3 protein. The sample includes nearly 650,000 distinct CDR3 sequences, roughly a quarter of them seen just once. Sequences were obtained from CD8+ T cells from PBMCs. All receptors come from a human donor in good health (CMV status not recorded). Some clones in this sample may be carry-over from other donors' samples.

This clonotype has ten or more counts. CDR3 region: CAVVTGNTGELFF. The CDR3, as DNA: TGTGCCGTAGTGACAGGGAACACCGGGGAGCTGTTTTTT. V and J are TRBV12-3 or TRBV12-4 and TRBJ2-2, with TRBD1 as a possible D gene (6 bases). The CDR3 totals 13 residues. Trimming pared 11 bases from V and 1 base from J, leaving 11 bases between.

In this sample, this clonotype turned up many times. The rearrangement uses TRBV6-2 or TRBV6-3 and TRBJ2-1; unclear D gene. The CDR3 runs 19 residues. Trimming removed 5 bases from V and 3 bases from J, with 26 bases in between. Germline CDR1 reads MNHEY; CDR2 reads SVGEGT. CDR3 nucleotide sequence: TGTGCCAGCAGTCGCCCCTCCGACATGGGGAATAAGGGCTACAATGAGCAGTTCTTC. This codes for CASSRPSDMGNKGYNEQFF.

The chain couples TRBV9 to TRBJ1-2; the D is unclear. The CDR3 covers 15 residues. Germline CDR1 SGDLS, CDR2 YYNGEE. The ends were cut back, 0 bases at V and 6 bases at J, with 15 bases in the middle. The DNA for the CDR3 is TGTGCCAGCAGCGTAGTGGGGAACCTCAAGGATGGCTACACCTTC. This translates into CASSVVGNLKDGYTF.

This chain connects TRBV20-1 to TRBJ2-7; D ambiguous. The ends were cut back, 6 bases at V and 3 bases at J, with 9 bases in the middle. The germline V gene has CDR1 DFQATT and CDR2 SNEGSKA (reference sequence). The CDR3 loop spans 11 amino acids. The CDR3 is CSAVEYYEQYF. DNA of the CDR3: TGCAGTGCGGTAGAATACTACGAGCAGTACTTC.

There are a few counts of this clonotype. The chain is built from TRBV27 and TRBJ2-3, with 7 bases fitting TRBD1. Germline CDR1 is MNHEY and CDR2 is SMNVEV (reference sequence). With 1 base clipped from V and 2 bases from J, the junction kept 3 bases outside the gene matches. The CDR3 runs 15 residues. This CDR3 reads CASSLLGQYTDTQYF. The CDR3 coding sequence is TGTGCCAGCAGTTTATTGGGACAGTACACAGATACGCAGTATTTT.

As regards this clonotype: Just one base apart from a much larger clone, this may be a read error. The V call is TRBV7-6, the J call TRBJ2-1; D gene unclear. The CDR3 has 12 residues. CDR1 is SGHVS, CDR2 FNYEAQ, per germline. This chain's CDR3 is CVSSKLDNEQFF. The CDR3 coding sequence is TGTGTCAGCAGTAAACTCGACAATGAGCAGTTCTTC.

The J gene is TRBJ2-1, the V gene TRBV27; D uncertain. The germline V gene has CDR1 MNHEY and CDR2 SMNVEV (reference sequence). The CDR3 consists of 12 residues. Trimming removed 2 bases from V and 8 bases from J, with 7 bases in between. CDR3 amino acids: CASSLGNHEQFF. Here the CDR3 DNA reads TGTGCCAGCAGTTTAGGCAATCATGAGCAGTTCTTC.

The V gene is TRBV6-2 or TRBV6-3, the J gene TRBJ1-4; perhaps TRBD1 as D (5 bases). The CDR3 covers 11 residues. V shed 8 bases and J shed 10 bases, with 11 bases lying between them. The germline CDR1 and CDR2 sequences are MNHEY and SVGEGT. The CDR3, as DNA: TGTGCCAGCGACCAGGGCGGAAAACTGTTTTTT. As protein: CASDQGGKLFF.

The chain has TRBV6-6 and TRBJ1-1; D not resolved. Trimming took off 8 bases at V and 0 bases at J, with 4 bases between the two ends. This CDR3 region has 11 residues. Germline V lookup: CDR1 MNHNY, CDR2 SVGAGI (reference sequence). DNA of the CDR3: TGTGCCAGCGCGGTGAACACTGAAGCTTTCTTT. Amino acids: CASAVNTEAFF.